This T cell receptor beta chain originates from a study of vaccination and CD4 T cells after COVID-19. Across the whole study: The stimulus for the cells was overlapping spike peptides derived from SARS-CoV-2, HCoV-NL63, HCoV-OC43 and HCoV-229E.

Treatment meaning: roughly 10-day PBMC culture with coronavirus spike peptide pools or control peptides (ViraFEST assay). It was with around 9.6 IU/ml IL-2 and around 10 ug/ml peptide pools that 1.5 million to 2.5 million PBMCs per well were cultured. Sequencing of the DNA from cultured CD4+ T cells was carried out with the Oncomine TCR Beta short-read assay. TCRdb redid the calling of the PCR reads with MiXCR, one entry per CDR3 protein. The sample lists about 15,000 distinct CDR3 sequences, about half occurring once. This CDR3 is 16 amino acids long. Per germline, CDR1 SGHAT and CDR2 FQNNGV. Trimming shortened V by 3 bases and J by 3 bases, and 17 bases separated the two germline ends. Regarding this clonotype: Its cognate antigen is unknown.

The TCR originated in a human donor who had recovered from COVID-19. The genes are TRBV11-2 and TRBJ1-2, with D maybe TRBD1 (5 bases). Sequenced material: CD4+ T cells from blood, cultured in vitro, taken before SARS-CoV-2 vaccination. CDR3 in amino acids: CASSFSGWGSDYGYTF. The CDR3 region has the DNA TGTGCCAGCAGCTTCTCAGGGTGGGGATCGGACTATGGCTACACCTTC.